These 26 T cell receptor beta chains were all obtained from the same sample, sequenced in a study of breast tumors, draining lymph nodes, adjacent tissues. TCRdb analysed the multiplex PCR reads with MiXCR anew, one entry per CDR3 protein. The sample includes approximately 63,000 distinct CDR3 sequences, around three fifths seen only once; the top ten take roughly 18%. The sample was breast tumor tissue. Every receptor here comes from a female donor with breast cancer. Some clones in this sample may be carry-over from other donors' samples.

The chain has TRBV2 and TRBJ1-2; D perhaps matches TRBD1 (5 bases). The CDR3 totals 14 residues. From germline, CDR1 is SNHLY and CDR2 FYNNEI. The V end lost 6 bases, the J end lost 4 bases, and 15 bases lay between the germline ends. For the CDR3, the DNA is TGTGCCAGCAGAGCAGGGAATTTCGGCTATGGCTACACCTTC. Translating it yields CASRAGNFGYGYTF.

This clonotype was seen only once. V usage is TRBV15 and J usage is TRBJ2-5, with D uncertain. Germline V gene lookup returns CDR1 LNHNV and CDR2 YYDKDF (reference sequence). The CDR3 loop spans 13 amino acids. V lost 4 bases, J lost 5 bases, and 11 bases lay in between. The CDR3 spells CATSNYVVETQYF. In DNA form, the CDR3 reads TGTGCCACCAGCAACTACGTCGTCGAGACCCAGTACTTC.

This clonotype was found many times. The chain carries TRBV7-2 and TRBJ1-1; tentatively, D is TRBD1 (6 bases). The CDR3 sequence is 15 residues long. The V gene lost 5 bases and the J gene lost 0 bases, with 13 bases spanning the gap. Germline V CDR1 and CDR2: SGHTA, FQGNSA. This chain's CDR3 is CASSARTVMNTEAFF. As DNA, the CDR3 is TGTGCCAGCAGCGCTAGGACAGTTATGAACACTGAAGCTTTCTTT.

Ten or more counts support this clonotype. The chain uses TRBV24-1 and TRBJ1-2, with D perhaps matching TRBD1 (6 bases). V was trimmed by 10 bases and J by 1 base, leaving 9 bases between them. Looked up from germline, CDR1 is KGHDR and CDR2 is SFDVKD. This CDR3 has 12 residues. CDR3 sequence: CATRDNNYGYTF. In nucleotides, the CDR3 is TGTGCCACTCGGGACAATAACTATGGCTACACCTTC.

The CDR3 region is CASKQGGEQYF. The DNA for the CDR3 is TGTGCCAGCAAGCAGGGAGGCGAGCAGTACTTC. The chain uses TRBV2 and TRBJ2-7; D may be TRBD2 (6 bases). CDR1 is SNHLY and CDR2 is FYNNEI in the germline V gene. Trimming took 7 bases from V and 6 from J, leaving 10 bases between them. CDR3 length: 11 residues.

The gene calls are TRBV20-1 and TRBJ1-4, with 8 bases matching TRBD1. CDR3 length: 16 residues. Germline V gives CDR1 DFQATT, CDR2 SNEGSKA (reference sequence). With 6 bases clipped from V and 7 bases from J, the junction kept 16 bases outside the gene matches. CDR3 in DNA: TGCAGTGCCACCTCTAGCGGGTACGGGACAGGTGAAAAACTGTTTTTT. As protein: CSATSSGYGTGEKLFF.

This chain links TRBV15 with TRBJ1-3, with D tentatively TRBD1 (5 bases). V lost 0 bases to trimming and J lost 0 bases, with 9 bases between them. This CDR3 has 16 amino acids. Germline lookup yields CDR1 LNHNV and CDR2 YYDKDF (reference sequence). The CDR3 sequence is CATSRDIRGSGNTIYF. The CDR3 region has the DNA TGTGCCACCAGCAGAGATATTAGGGGCTCTGGAAACACCATATATTTT.

This clonotype was counted many times. This rearrangement joins TRBV20-1 to TRBJ2-7; TRBD1 might be the D (5 bases). Trimming took off 0 bases at V and 3 bases at J, with 15 bases between the two ends. The CDR3 consists of 15 residues. Germline CDR1 and CDR2: DFQATT and SNEGSKA (reference sequence). CDR3 nucleotides: TGCAGTGCTAGAGATCTAAGGGGTATGATCTACGAGCAGTACTTC. Its translation: CSARDLRGMIYEQYF.

This clonotype showed up many times. The chain joins TRBV14 to TRBJ2-5, with 7 positions matching TRBD1. CDR1 is SGHDN and CDR2 is FVKESK in the germline V gene. The CDR3 runs to 14 residues. Trimming took 4 bases from V and 2 from J; bases not matched to a gene: 4. CDR3 amino acids: CASSRNRGQETQYF. CDR3 in DNA: TGTGCCAGCAGCCGAAACAGGGGACAAGAGACCCAGTACTTC.

This clonotype was seen repeatedly, ten times or more. In DNA form, the CDR3 reads TGCAGTCCAAGGGGGGGGGATACGCAGTATTTT. Amino acids: CSPRGGDTQYF. This sequence joins TRBV20-1 and TRBJ2-3, with a weak D call TRBD2 (7 bases). Between the trimmed V and J ends, which lost 8 bases and 6 bases, there was a span of 12 bases. The CDR3 spans 11 residues. Germline V gene sequence: CDR1 DFQATT, CDR2 SNEGSKA (reference sequence).

This clonotype was recorded at least ten times. At one end the junction does not follow the germline gene, possibly because of a read error. The J gene is TRBJ1-6, the V gene TRBV6-5, with TRBD1 identical over 10 bases. Per germline, CDR1 MNHEY and CDR2 SVGAGI. The length of the CDR3 is 15 residues. Here the CDR3 DNA reads TGTGCCAGCAGTCACTCTGGACAGGGGGTTTCACCCCTCCACTTT. Its protein is CASSHSGQGVSPLHF.

The chain uses TRBV5-6 and TRBJ2-5; 10 positions agree with TRBD2. Trimming at V came to 1 base and at J to 2 bases, leaving 8 bases not matched to a gene. Germline assignment: CDR1 SGHDT and CDR2 YYEEEE. There are 17 residues in the CDR3. The CDR3 protein is CASSLYRALAGQETQYF. CDR3 DNA sequence: TGTGCCAGCAGCTTGTACAGGGCACTAGCGGGGCAAGAGACCCAGTACTTC.

Within the sample, this clonotype is medium-sized. The chain links TRBV25-1 to TRBJ1-2; 7 nucleotides agree with TRBD1. Per the germline V gene, CDR1 is MGHDK and CDR2 is SYGVNS. With 5 bases clipped from V and 3 bases from J, the junction kept 21 bases outside the gene matches. CDR3 length equals 19 residues. The CDR3 loop is CASSPNLGQHDQGDYGYTF. DNA for the CDR3: TGTGCCAGCAGTCCGAATCTGGGACAGCATGATCAAGGGGACTATGGCTACACCTTC.

Ten or more counts support this clonotype. V and J are TRBV29-1 and TRBJ1-2; 8 bases match TRBD1. The length of the CDR3 is 15 residues. Germline V gives CDR1 SQVTM, CDR2 ANQGSEA. Trimming took 7 bases from V and 7 from J; bases not matched to a gene: 17. The CDR3, as DNA: TGCAGCGCCGAAGACCCCCGACAGGGGAGGGGTGGCTACACCTTC. It encodes CSAEDPRQGRGGYTF.

This clonotype appeared many times. The chain combines TRBV7-8 with TRBJ2-7; tentative D call: TRBD2 (5 bases). Germline V gene data show CDR1 as SGHVS and CDR2 as FQNEAQ. The V end was cut by 5 bases, the J end by 1 base, with 9 bases between. The CDR3 sequence is 13 residues long. The CDR3 coding sequence is TGTGCCAGCAGCGAGGGAAATTCCTACGAGCAGTACTTC. Amino acid sequence: CASSEGNSYEQYF.

This chain connects TRBV27 to TRBJ2-3; D may be TRBD2 (5 bases). Trimming took off 4 bases at V and 3 bases at J, with 11 bases between the two ends. This CDR3 region has 14 residues. Germline V gene lookup returns CDR1 MNHEY and CDR2 SMNVEV (reference sequence). CDR3 bases: TGTGCCAGCAGTTCGAGGGCAGCTACAGATACGCAGTATTTT. Amino acid sequence: CASSSRAATDTQYF.

About this clonotype: This may come from a read error, since a much larger clone is one base off. The V and J genes are TRBV6-1 and TRBJ2-5; D tentatively reads TRBD1 or TRBD2 (5 bases each). The CDR3 loop spans 14 amino acids. Germline CDR1 and CDR2: MNHNS and SASEGT. The germline V and J ends were trimmed by 6 bases and 1 base, with 12 bases remaining between them. CDR3 coding DNA: TGTGCCAGCAGACCCGTGGGGACCCAAGAGACCCAGTACTTC. It is translated as CASRPVGTQETQYF.

Comment on this clonotype: This may stem from a read error, because a much larger clone lies one nucleotide away. In this CDR3 the conserved last residue, phenylalanine or tryptophan, is missing, so a read error is likely. It is unclear where the CDR3 begins or ends on the DNA, so no DNA is shown, and the CDR3 is as TCRdb lists it. This chain joins TRBV20-1 and TRBJ2-5. Germline V CDR1 and CDR2: DFQATT, SNEGSKA (reference sequence). The CDR3 length is 11 residues, termini included. The CDR3: CSAENSETQSL.

V gene TRBV30 combines with J gene TRBJ1-1; D is unclear. CDR3 length: 11 residues. Per the germline V gene, CDR1 is GTSNPN and CDR2 is SVGIG (reference sequence). The ends were cut back, 1 base at V and 8 bases at J, with 8 bases in the middle. The CDR3 DNA sequence: TGTGCCTGGAGTGCAACCGGGGAAGCTTTCTTT. Its translation is CAWSATGEAFF. Based on the CDR3 plus reference TRBV30 and TRBJ1-1, the full variable domain is SQTIHQWPATLVQPVGSPLSLECTVEGTSNPNLYWYRQAAGRGLQLLFYSVGIGQISSEVPQNLSASRPQDRQFILSSKKLLLSDSGFYLCAWSATGEAFFGQGTRLTVV.

This clonotype has a single count. This may arise from a read error, as a much more abundant clone is one base away. This rearrangement joins TRBV7-2 to TRBJ1-4; D is perhaps TRBD1 (6 bases). Germline assignment: CDR1 SGHTA and CDR2 FQGNSA. The CDR3 has 15 residues. The CDR3 nucleotides are TGTGCCGGCAGTTCAAATCAGGGGTGGGACGAAAAACTGTTTTTT. The encoded protein is CAGSSNQGWDEKLFF. Supplemented by reference TRBV7-2 and TRBJ1-4, the full variable domain reads GAGVSQSPSNKVTEKGKDVELRCDPISGHTALYWYRQSLGQGLEFLIYFQGNSAPDKSGLPSDRFSAERTGGSVSTLTIQRTQQEDSAVYLCAGSSNQGWDEKLFFGSGTQLSVL.

There are a few counts of this clonotype. The chain links TRBV24-1 to TRBJ2-1; D is ambiguous. Germline-derived CDR1 and CDR2 are KGHDR and SFDVKD. The CDR3 covers 13 residues. The ends were cut back, 3 bases at V and 7 bases at J, with 9 bases in the middle. The CDR3 DNA reads as TGTGCCACCAGTGATAGTGACCGAAATGAGCAGTTCTTC. It yields the protein CATSDSDRNEQFF.

This chain joins TRBV20-1 and TRBJ1-3, with 7 positions matching TRBD1. The CDR3 has 14 amino acids. Unmatched junction bases numbered 5, after V lost 6 bases and J lost 0 bases. The germline CDR1 and CDR2 sequences are DFQATT and SNEGSKA (reference sequence). Written as DNA, the CDR3 is TGCAGTGCCCCCGGACAGGACTCTGGAAACACCATATATTTT. This codes for CSAPGQDSGNTIYF.

This chain uses TRBV5-1 with TRBJ2-7; 9 bases match TRBD1. This CDR3 comprises 14 residues. CDR1 SGHRS and CDR2 YFSETQ come from the germline V gene. V shed 3 bases, J shed 4 bases, and the junction held 5 bases outside the gene matches. The chain's CDR3 is CASSSRDRAYEQYF. The CDR3 DNA follows: TGCGCCAGCAGCTCACGGGACAGGGCTTACGAGCAGTACTTC.

This chain links TRBV7-2 with TRBJ2-5; 10 nucleotides match TRBD1. The ends lost 0 bases at V and 4 bases at J; junction bases unmatched: 2. CDR1 is SGHTA and CDR2 is FQGNSA in the germline V gene. There are 15 residues in the CDR3. The CDR3 sequence: CASSLARDRGETQYF. The CDR3 nucleotides read TGTGCCAGCAGCTTAGCCCGGGACAGGGGAGAGACCCAGTACTTC.

The chain couples TRBV2 to TRBJ2-3; TRBD1 matches 8 bases. V shed 0 bases, J shed 2 bases, and the junction held 7 bases outside the gene matches. The CDR3 length is 17 residues. Germline V CDR1 and CDR2: SNHLY, FYNNEI. CDR3 nucleotides: TGTGCCAGCAGTGAAGCGGGGTCAGGGGGCTACACAGATACGCAGTATTTT. Translating gives CASSEAGSGGYTDTQYF.

This clonotype was seen repeatedly, ten times or more. This rearrangement joins TRBV5-1 to TRBJ2-7; TRBD1 is a possible D gene (6 bases). The V and J ends lost 4 bases and 4 bases respectively, with 12 bases between them. Germline CDR1 reads SGHRS; CDR2 reads YFSETQ. The length of the CDR3 is 13 residues. The CDR3 DNA reads TGCGCCAGCAGCATGACAGGTCAGTACGAGCAGTACTTC. Its translation: CASSMTGQYEQYF.